These 13 T cell receptor beta chains were sequenced from one sample in a study of T cell repertoires in aging, cancer and after chemotherapy. TRB rearrangements spanning V, D and J were amplified using mixed TRB-A/B primers. TCRdb fed the multiplex PCR reads into MiXCR, producing one record per CDR3 protein. The sample lists over 8,500 distinct CDR3 sequences; under 55% were seen once. TCR beta rearrangements were amplified from peripheral blood genomic DNA. The sequenced material came from blood. These TCRs come from a human donor in good health.

This clonotype has just a few counts. The J gene is TRBJ1-2, the V gene TRBV6-2 or TRBV6-3; D is unresolved. V was shortened by 10 bases and J by 8 bases, with 14 bases between the two germline ends. CDR3 length: 11 amino acids. CDR1 is MNHEY, CDR2 SVGEGT, per germline. For the CDR3, the DNA is TGTGCCACCTTCACTGGGATCGGCTACACCTTC. It yields the protein CATFTGIGYTF.

This rearrangement joins TRBV29-1 to TRBJ1-1, with a tentative D call TRBD1 (6 bases). The CDR3 extends over 13 amino acids. CDR1 is SQVTM and CDR2 is ANQGSEA in the germline V gene. V lost 5 bases, J lost 4 bases, and 14 bases lay in between. CDR3 in DNA: TGCAGCGTTACTGGCTTAGGGGGCACTGAAGCTTTCTTT. Protein sequence: CSVTGLGGTEAFF.

The chain uses TRBV19 and TRBJ2-7, with D uncertain. Germline CDR1 LNHDA, CDR2 SQIVND (reference sequence). Trimming took off 7 bases at V and 1 base at J, with 14 bases between the two ends. CDR3 length: 14 amino acids. This CDR3 reads CASTDTATSYEQYF. In DNA, the CDR3 is TGTGCCAGTACCGACACAGCTACATCCTACGAGCAGTACTTC.

This chain uses TRBV28 with TRBJ1-5; D is undetermined. Trimming shortened V by 4 bases and J by 6 bases, and 16 bases separated the two germline ends. Per germline, CDR1 MDHEN and CDR2 SYDVKM. The CDR3 has 15 residues. The CDR3 sequence: CASSSPGRAGQPQHF. The CDR3 coding sequence is TGTGCCAGCAGTTCCCCCGGGAGGGCTGGTCAGCCCCAGCATTTT.

The genes are TRBV28 and TRBJ1-4; the D is unclear. CDR1 and CDR2 (germline): MDHEN, SYDVKM. The CDR3 totals 15 residues. Deletions cut 6 bases from V and 3 bases from J, with 14 bases between. The CDR3 loop is CASRIGGTPNEKLFF. The CDR3 DNA follows: TGTGCCAGCAGAATTGGAGGAACACCTAATGAAAAACTGTTTTTT.

Only one count was recorded for this clonotype. The rearrangement joins TRBV7-6 to TRBJ2-3; tentative D call: TRBD1 (5 bases). The V end lost 5 bases, the J end lost 10 bases, and 19 bases lay between the germline ends. The V gene's germline CDR1 is SGHVS and CDR2 FNYEAQ. This CDR3 has 14 residues. This chain's CDR3 is CASSPGDAGIAQYF. The CDR3 DNA follows: TGTGCCAGCAGCCCCGGCGACGCAGGGATCGCGCAGTATTTT. The whole variable domain, filled in from reference TRBV7-6 and TRBJ2-3, reads GAGVSQSPRYKVTKRGQDVALRCDPISGHVSLYWYRQALGQGPEFLTYFNYEAQQDKSGLPNDRFSAERPEGSISTLTIQRTEQRDSAMYRCASSPGDAGIAQYFGPGTRLTVL.

This clonotype has just a few counts. CDR3 sequence: CASSPISLAIQGEGYGYTF. The CDR3 DNA reads TGTGCCAGCAGCCCGATATCATTGGCCATACAGGGGGAAGGCTATGGCTACACCTTC. V gene TRBV28 combines with J gene TRBJ1-2, with TRBD1 matching 8 bases. V shed 6 bases and J 4 bases; nucleotides not matched to a gene: 22. The CDR3 contains 19 residues. The germline V gene encodes CDR1 MDHEN and CDR2 SYDVKM.

The chain recombines TRBV29-1 with TRBJ2-3, with 10 bases lining up with TRBD2. The CDR3 is 15 residues long. V was pared by 6 bases and J by 2 bases, with 8 bases of the junction left unmatched. Germline values: CDR1 SQVTM, CDR2 ANQGSEA. The CDR3 loop is CSVGTSGTYTDTQYF. CDR3 nucleotide sequence: TGCAGCGTAGGAACTAGCGGGACCTACACAGATACGCAGTATTTT.

Details on this clonotype: A junction end diverges from the germline sequence, so it may reflect a read error. The chain has TRBV4-2 and TRBJ2-4; no clear D. CDR3 size: 16 residues. CDR1 LGHNA and CDR2 YNFKEQ come from the germline V gene. CDR3 residues: CASSLTHPGPNGIQYF. The CDR3 bases are TGCGCCAGCAGCCTCACTCACCCCGGGCCCAACGGCATTCAGTACTTC.

In this sample, this clonotype turned up a few times. The rearrangement links TRBV7-3 to TRBJ1-2, with D possibly TRBD1 on 6 matching bases. CDR1 is SGHTA, CDR2 FQGTGA, per germline. CDR3 length: 15 amino acids. V was clipped by 1 base and J by 8 bases, with 17 bases between them. The DNA for the CDR3 is TGTGCCAGCAGCTTAATGGCAGGGGAGGTGGCCGGCTACACCTTC. Translating gives CASSLMAGEVAGYTF. The full variable domain, in which reference TRBV7-3 and TRBJ1-2 provide the parts outside the CDR3, is GAGVSQTPSNKVTEKGKYVELRCDPISGHTALYWYRQSLGQGPEFLIYFQGTGAADDSGLPNDRFFAVRPEGSVSTLKIQRTERGDSAVYLCASSLMAGEVAGYTFGSGTRLTVV.

By share, this clonotype counts as medium-sized (0.01 to 0.1%). The V and J genes are TRBV20-1 and TRBJ1-2; unclear D gene. CDR1 and CDR2 (germline): DFQATT, SNEGSKA (reference sequence). CDR3 length: 10 residues. V lost 8 bases to trimming and J lost 8 bases, with 12 bases between them. CDR3 DNA sequence: TGCAGTACGACCGGTGGCGGCTACACCTTC. It specifies CSTTGGGYTF.

The rearrangement links TRBV30 to TRBJ2-1; 10 bases align to TRBD1. The CDR3 is made up of 14 amino acids. Germline CDR1 GTSNPN, CDR2 SVGIG (reference sequence). V gave up 3 bases and J gave up 2 bases; unmatched junction bases: 1. The CDR3 DNA is TGTGCCTGGAGGACAGGGGGCGCCTACAATGAGCAGTTCTTC. Translation gives CAWRTGGAYNEQFF.

For this clonotype: The germline gene is not matched at one end of the junction; a read error may be the cause. The chain employs TRBV6-5 and TRBJ2-7; 7 bases are shared with TRBD1. The CDR3 totals 15 residues. Germline CDR1 and CDR2: MNHEY and SVGAGI. CDR3 bases: TGTGCCATCAGTAGAACAGGGGATCCACCCTACGAGCAGTACTTC. Its translation is CAISRTGDPPYEQYF.